This is a list of T cell receptor beta chains from one sample in a study of response to subunit inactivated influenza vaccine. A single record per CDR3 protein comes from TCRdb applying MiXCR to the RT-PCR reads. The table shows about 190,000 distinct CDR3 sequences, with about 15% occurring only once. The sample in question was CD8+ T cells sorted from PBMCs, obtained more than 4 days after vaccination. The receptors shown here come from a man aged 45-65 years who received an inactivated influenza vaccine. The CDR3 runs from the conserved cysteine through the conserved F or W. The order of the fields is J gene, clone size, V gene, D gene, CDR3 protein, CDR3 DNA. The D gene is left open where the match is weak. Part of the rows lack a size; the others show once, few, many or a class for expanded clones.

TRBJ2-7,few,TRBV7-2,-,CASSFMWGTKEEQYF,TGTGCCAGCAGCTTTATGTGGGGGACCAAAGAAGAGCAGTACTTC
TRBJ1-1,few,TRBV5-6,TRBD1,CASSFKQGRRGMNTEAFF,TGTGCCAGCAGCTTCAAACAGGGGCGCAGAGGGATGAACACTGAAGCTTTCTTT
TRBJ1-2,-,TRBV3-1,TRBD1,CASSQGGQGLNYGYTF,TGTGCCAGCAGCCAAGGGGGACAGGGCCTAAACTATGGCTACACCTTC
TRBJ2-3,few,TRBV12-3/TRBV12-4,-,CASGAHTDTQYF,TGTGCCAGTGGGGCCCACACAGATACGCAGTATTTT
TRBJ2-2,-,TRBV20-1,-,CSARDRQTGELFF,TGCAGTGCTAGAGATAGGCAGACCGGGGAGCTGTTTTTT
TRBJ2-3,few,TRBV27,-,CASSPRGFDTQYF,TGTGCCAGCAGTCCCCGGGGGTTCGATACGCAGTATTTT
TRBJ2-3,few,TRBV6-1,-,CASSSSPGADTQYF,TGTGCCAGCAGCTCGTCTCCAGGAGCAGATACGCAGTATTTT
TRBJ1-1,many,TRBV3-1,TRBD1,CASSRRDRVWAMNTEAFF,TGTGCCAGCAGCCGTAGGGACAGAGTATGGGCGATGAACACTGAAGCTTTCTTT
TRBJ2-2,few,TRBV10-1,-,CASSESRIGELFF,TGCGCCAGCAGTGAGTCGAGGATCGGGGAGCTGTTTTTT
TRBJ2-5,-,TRBV24-1,TRBD1,CATSDRADYQETQYF,TGTGCCACCTCCGACAGGGCCGATTACCAAGAGACCCAGTACTTC